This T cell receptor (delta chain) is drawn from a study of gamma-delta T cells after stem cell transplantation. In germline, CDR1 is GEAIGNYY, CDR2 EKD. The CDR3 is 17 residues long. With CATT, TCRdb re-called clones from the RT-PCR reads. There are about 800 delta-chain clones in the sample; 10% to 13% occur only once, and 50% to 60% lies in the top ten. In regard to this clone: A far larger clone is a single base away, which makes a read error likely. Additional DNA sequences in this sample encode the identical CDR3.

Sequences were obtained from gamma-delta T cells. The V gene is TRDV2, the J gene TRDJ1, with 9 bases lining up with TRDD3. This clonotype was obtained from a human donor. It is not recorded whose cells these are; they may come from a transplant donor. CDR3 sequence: CACDTAEGDTYTDKLIF. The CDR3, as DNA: TGTGCCTGTGACACCGCCGAGGGGGATACCTACACCGATAAACTTATCTTT.